Listed here are 15 T cell receptor beta chains from one sample, sequenced in a study of T cells in localized non-small cell lung cancer. Assay used: immunoSEQ multiplex PCR; TCRdb lists only in-frame clones, some missing. This table holds some 10,000 clones, approximately 85% found once. The sequences come from peripheral blood, collected before any cancer treatment. Receptors originate from a male donor at least 60 years old with stage III lung adenocarcinoma.

The J gene is TRBJ2-7, the V gene TRBV5-4, with D unresolved. The germline CDR1 and CDR2 sequences are SGHNT and YYREEE (reference sequence). The ends were cut back, 2 bases at V and 8 bases at J, with 17 bases in the middle. The CDR3 is 14 residues long. The CDR3 DNA follows: TGTGCCAGCAGCTTCGTGGGAAGAAGGGATAAGCAGTACTTC. Protein: CASSFVGRRDKQYF.

The chain employs TRBV7-8 and TRBJ1-3; 7 bases line up with TRBD1. CDR1 SGHVS and CDR2 FQNEAQ come from the germline V gene. CDR3 length: 14 amino acids. The trim removed 5 bases at V and 5 bases at J, leaving 6 bases unmatched. The CDR3 is CASSPRQGRNTIYF. The CDR3 bases are TGTGCCAGCAGCCCCCGACAGGGCCGAAACACCATATATTTT.

J is TRBJ1-2 and V is TRBV27, with TRBD1 matching over 8 bases. The CDR3 is 15 amino acids. Germline lookup yields CDR1 MNHEY and CDR2 SMNVEV (reference sequence). V shed 4 bases, J shed 4 bases, and the junction held 8 bases outside the gene matches. CDR3 coding DNA: TGTGCCAGCAGTTCCGACTTTCAGGGGGCCTATGGCTACACCTTC. Amino acid sequence: CASSSDFQGAYGYTF.

The V call is TRBV29-1, the J call TRBJ1-1; 8 positions match TRBD1. The CDR3 is made up of 13 amino acids. The germline CDR1 and CDR2 sequences are SQVTM and ANQGSEA. V lost 5 bases to trimming and J lost 5 bases; unmatched junction nucleotides: 7. CDR3: CSVLGTGGTEAFF. The CDR3 coding sequence is TGCAGCGTTCTCGGGACAGGTGGTACTGAAGCTTTCTTT.

Here the CDR3 DNA reads TGTGCCAGCAGACAGGCTAGCACAGATACGCAGTATTTT. The encoded protein is CASRQASTDTQYF. The V gene is TRBV19, the J gene TRBJ2-3, with a tentative D call TRBD1 (6 bases). The CDR3 has 13 residues. CDR1 is LNHDA and CDR2 is SQIVND in the germline V gene (reference sequence). Between the trimmed V and J ends, which lost 9 bases and 0 bases, there was a span of 10 bases.

The chain combines TRBV19 with TRBJ1-3, with D uncertain. The ends were cut back, 4 bases at V and 4 bases at J, with 17 bases in the middle. Germline V gives CDR1 LNHDA, CDR2 SQIVND (reference sequence). This CDR3 is 16 amino acids long. The CDR3 is CASSRGAVEGGNTIYF. The CDR3 region has the DNA TGTGCCAGTAGTAGGGGAGCCGTCGAGGGCGGAAACACCATATATTTT.

This sequence joins TRBV27 and TRBJ2-1; 8 nucleotides agree with TRBD2. V lost 8 bases to trimming and J lost 6 bases; unmatched junction nucleotides: 9. The germline V gene encodes CDR1 MNHEY and CDR2 SMNVEV (reference sequence). The CDR3 extends over 14 amino acids. The CDR3, as DNA: TGTGCCAGCCATCCCGGGACTAGGGGCAATGAGCAGTTCTTC. It yields the protein CASHPGTRGNEQFF.

As to this clone: Germline and junction disagree at one end, which may indicate a read error. The genes are TRBV5-5 and TRBJ1-1; 10 nucleotides line up with TRBD1. CDR3 length: 17 residues. Germline lookup yields CDR1 SGHKS and CDR2 YYEKEE (reference sequence). This CDR3 is CASSHRTGGGPLAEAFF. CDR3 bases: TGCGCCAGCAGCCACCGGACAGGGGGAGGCCCTTTGGCTGAAGCTTTCTTT.

As to this clone: The CDR3 ends on some other residue instead of the conserved phenylalanine or tryptophan, so this is likely a read error. This chain links TRBV13 with TRBJ1-2, with TRBD1 identical over 7 bases. The V segment lost 8 bases and the J segment 4 bases; nucleotides outside the gene matches: 7. The CDR3 totals 13 residues. CDR1 PRHDT and CDR2 FYEKMQ come from the germline V gene (reference sequence). DNA for the CDR3: TGTGCCAGCCAAAGAGGGGGCGTCTATGGCTACACCTTA. Protein product: CASQRGGVYGYTL.

The gene calls are TRBV19 and TRBJ2-3, with D uncertain. This CDR3 spans 14 amino acids. Trimming took off 7 bases at V and 2 bases at J, with 13 bases between the two ends. In germline, CDR1 is LNHDA, CDR2 SQIVND (reference sequence). The CDR3 DNA sequence: TGTGCCAGTACCATGGGTCCCCTCACAGATACGCAGTATTTT. This translates into CASTMGPLTDTQYF.

This chain joins TRBV7-9 and TRBJ1-1; maybe TRBD1 (5 bases). This CDR3 is built from 14 residues. V was clipped by 5 bases and J by 4 bases, with 14 bases between them. The germline CDR1 and CDR2 sequences are SEHNR and FQNEAQ (reference sequence). The CDR3 loop reads CASSLRDQTTEAFF. The CDR3 DNA sequence: TGTGCCAGCAGCCTCCGGGACCAAACCACTGAAGCTTTCTTT.

The rearrangement links TRBV21-1 to TRBJ1-1. TRBV21-1 is marked as a pseudogene. This CDR3 comprises 17 residues. CDR3 region: CASSKSAEKRMNTEAFF. DNA of the CDR3: TGTGCCAGCAGCAAAAGTGCGGAAAAACGTATGAACACTGAAGCTTTCTTT.

The genes are TRBV7-9 and TRBJ1-2; the D is unclear. CDR1 is SEHNR and CDR2 is FQNEAQ in the germline V gene (reference sequence). This CDR3 has 14 amino acids. V was pared by 0 bases and J by 6 bases, with 11 bases between. The CDR3: CASSLAQVKDGYTF. DNA of the CDR3: TGTGCCAGCAGCTTAGCCCAGGTTAAGGATGGCTACACCTTC.

This chain uses TRBV6-1 with TRBJ2-7; TRBD2 is a possible D gene (6 bases). V was cut by 1 base and J by 2 bases, with 15 bases left in between. CDR1 is MNHNS and CDR2 is SASEGT in the germline V gene. The CDR3 is 16 amino acids. CDR3 sequence: CASSEVGGADTYEQYF. In DNA form, the CDR3 reads TGTGCCAGCAGTGAAGTAGGCGGGGCGGATACCTACGAGCAGTACTTC.

The rearrangement joins TRBV7-6 to TRBJ2-7, with D possibly matching TRBD1 (6 bases). CDR1 SGHVS and CDR2 FNYEAQ come from the germline V gene. The CDR3 runs to 12 residues. Deletions cut 5 bases from V and 6 bases from J, with 11 bases between. This CDR3 is CASSHQGTEQYF. DNA of the CDR3: TGTGCCAGCAGCCACCAGGGGACCGAGCAGTACTTC.